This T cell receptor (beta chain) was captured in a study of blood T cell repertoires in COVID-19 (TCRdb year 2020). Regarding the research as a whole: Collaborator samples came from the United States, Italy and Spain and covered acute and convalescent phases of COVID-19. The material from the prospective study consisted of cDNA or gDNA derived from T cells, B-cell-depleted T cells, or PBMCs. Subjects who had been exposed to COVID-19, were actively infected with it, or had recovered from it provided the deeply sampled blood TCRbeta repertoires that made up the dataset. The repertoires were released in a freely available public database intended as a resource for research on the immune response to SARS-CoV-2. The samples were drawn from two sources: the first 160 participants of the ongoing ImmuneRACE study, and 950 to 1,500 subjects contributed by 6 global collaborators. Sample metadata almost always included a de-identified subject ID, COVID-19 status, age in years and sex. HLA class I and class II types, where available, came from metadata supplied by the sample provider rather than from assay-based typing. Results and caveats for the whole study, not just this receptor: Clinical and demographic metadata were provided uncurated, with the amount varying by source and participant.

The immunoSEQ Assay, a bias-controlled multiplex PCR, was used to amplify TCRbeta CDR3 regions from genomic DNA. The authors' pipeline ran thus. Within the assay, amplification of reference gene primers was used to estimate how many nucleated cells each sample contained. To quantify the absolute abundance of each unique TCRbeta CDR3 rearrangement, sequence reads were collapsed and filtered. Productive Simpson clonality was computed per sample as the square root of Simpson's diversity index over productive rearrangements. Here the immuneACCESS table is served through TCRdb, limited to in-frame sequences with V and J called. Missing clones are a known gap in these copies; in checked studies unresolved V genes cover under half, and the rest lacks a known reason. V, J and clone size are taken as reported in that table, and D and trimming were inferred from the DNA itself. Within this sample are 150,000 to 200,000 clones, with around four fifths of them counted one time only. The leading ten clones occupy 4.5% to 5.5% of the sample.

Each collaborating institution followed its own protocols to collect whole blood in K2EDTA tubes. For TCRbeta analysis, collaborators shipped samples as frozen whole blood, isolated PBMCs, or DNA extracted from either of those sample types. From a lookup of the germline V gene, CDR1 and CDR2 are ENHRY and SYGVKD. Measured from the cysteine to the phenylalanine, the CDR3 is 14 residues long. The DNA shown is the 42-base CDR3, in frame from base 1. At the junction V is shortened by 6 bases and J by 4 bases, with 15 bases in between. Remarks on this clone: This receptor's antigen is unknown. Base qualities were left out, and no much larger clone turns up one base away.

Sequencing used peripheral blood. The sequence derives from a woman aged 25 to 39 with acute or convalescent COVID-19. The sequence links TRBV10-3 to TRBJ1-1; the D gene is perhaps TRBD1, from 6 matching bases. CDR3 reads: CAIRSLRGATEAFF. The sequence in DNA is TGTGCCATCAGGAGTCTTCGGGGGGCCACTGAAGCTTTCTTT.